The present TCR beta chain was sequenced within a study of T cell repertoires in breast cancer. On this clonotype: Its antigen is not known. This clone may be a read error of a much larger clone one base away.

CDR1 and CDR2 (germline): MNHEY, SMNVEV (reference sequence). The CDR3 runs 13 residues. Trimming took 4 bases from V and 10 from J, leaving 16 bases between them. Blocking oligonucleotides added to a second nested PCR suppressed unpaired genes. One entry per CDR3 protein results from TCRdb running MiXCR on the emulsion pairing reads. The sample holds roughly 40,000 distinct CDR3 sequences; around 45% are singletons and the top ten take about 60%. Primers covering all TCR V genes were used in emulsion RT-PCR on CD8+ T cells. Study observations and caveats: Discarding singleton TCRs may have missed genuine antitumor clones. This emulsion RT-PCR profile was considered qualitative rather than quantitative.

V is TRBV27 and J is TRBJ1-1, with D unclear. The sample taken for sequencing was CD8+ T cells. The receptor was derived from a pool of human donors with breast cancer or a healthy control (not recorded which). CDR3 sequence reads: CASSSPSIVRAFF. The CDR3 region has the DNA TGTGCCAGCAGTTCCCCCTCGATTGTTAGAGCTTTCTTT.